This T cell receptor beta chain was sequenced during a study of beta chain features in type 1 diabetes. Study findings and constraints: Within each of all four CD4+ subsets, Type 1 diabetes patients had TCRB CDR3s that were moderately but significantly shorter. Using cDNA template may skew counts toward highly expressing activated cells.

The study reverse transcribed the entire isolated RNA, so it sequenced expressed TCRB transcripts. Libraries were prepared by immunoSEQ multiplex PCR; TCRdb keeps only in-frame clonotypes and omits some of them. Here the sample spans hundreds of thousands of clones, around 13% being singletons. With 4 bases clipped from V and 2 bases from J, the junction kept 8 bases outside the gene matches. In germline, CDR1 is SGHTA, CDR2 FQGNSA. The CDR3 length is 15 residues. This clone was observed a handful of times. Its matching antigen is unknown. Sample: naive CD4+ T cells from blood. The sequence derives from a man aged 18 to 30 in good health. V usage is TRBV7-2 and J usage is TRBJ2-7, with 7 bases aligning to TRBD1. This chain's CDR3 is CASSSLTGSPYEQYF. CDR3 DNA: TGTGCCAGCAGCTCCTTGACAGGGAGTCCCTACGAGCAGTACTTC.